This T cell receptor (beta chain) was captured in a study of T cells after yellow fever vaccination. Study-level results: The study found a weaker secondary response that peaked faster, day 5 versus 15. The CD4 compartment and the CD8 compartment contained a small share of clonotypes in common. One caveat is that FACS-sorted repertoires could contain abundant clonotypes contaminating from the bulk population. Post-booster repertoires contained most primary-vaccination clones again (96% CD4, approximately 86% CD8).

This clonotype was detected many times. Antigen: not known. One entry per CDR3 protein, called by TCRdb with MiXCR from the 5' RACE reads. The data hold a few hundred thousand distinct CDR3 sequences, with almost 4% observed a single time. CDR1 is MDHEN and CDR2 is SYDVKM in the germline V gene. This CDR3 has 15 amino acids. With V trimmed by 6 bases and J by 1 base, 6 bases remained unmatched. This sample comprised PBMCs, obtained 5 days after the yellow fever booster vaccination. The origin of this receptor is a young man who received the YFV17D yellow fever vaccine. The chain couples TRBV28 to TRBJ2-7; 10 bases align to TRBD2. CDR3 residues: CASRGETSGSYEQYF. Here the CDR3 DNA reads TGTGCCAGCAGAGGCGAGACTAGCGGGTCCTACGAGCAGTACTTC.